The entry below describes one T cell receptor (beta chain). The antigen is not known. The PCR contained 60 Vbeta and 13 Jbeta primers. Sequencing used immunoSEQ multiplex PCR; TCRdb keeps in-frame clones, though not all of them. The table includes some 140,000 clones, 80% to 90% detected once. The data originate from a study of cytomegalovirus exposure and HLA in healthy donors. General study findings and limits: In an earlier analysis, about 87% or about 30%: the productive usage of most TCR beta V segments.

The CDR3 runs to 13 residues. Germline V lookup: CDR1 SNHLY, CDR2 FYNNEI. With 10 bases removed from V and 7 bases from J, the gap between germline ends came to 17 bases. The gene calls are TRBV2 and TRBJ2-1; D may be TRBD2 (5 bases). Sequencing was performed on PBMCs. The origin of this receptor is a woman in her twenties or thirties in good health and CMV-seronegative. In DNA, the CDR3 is TGTGCCACCGCCCCGGGAAAAGGGAATGAGCAGTTCTTC. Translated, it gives CATAPGKGNEQFF. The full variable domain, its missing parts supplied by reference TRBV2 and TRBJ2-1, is EPEVTQTPSHQVTQMGQEVILRCVPISNHLYFYWYRQILGQKVEFLVSFYNNEISEKSEIFDDQFSVERPDGSNFTLKIRSTKLEDSAMYFCATAPGKGNEQFFGPGTRLTVL.